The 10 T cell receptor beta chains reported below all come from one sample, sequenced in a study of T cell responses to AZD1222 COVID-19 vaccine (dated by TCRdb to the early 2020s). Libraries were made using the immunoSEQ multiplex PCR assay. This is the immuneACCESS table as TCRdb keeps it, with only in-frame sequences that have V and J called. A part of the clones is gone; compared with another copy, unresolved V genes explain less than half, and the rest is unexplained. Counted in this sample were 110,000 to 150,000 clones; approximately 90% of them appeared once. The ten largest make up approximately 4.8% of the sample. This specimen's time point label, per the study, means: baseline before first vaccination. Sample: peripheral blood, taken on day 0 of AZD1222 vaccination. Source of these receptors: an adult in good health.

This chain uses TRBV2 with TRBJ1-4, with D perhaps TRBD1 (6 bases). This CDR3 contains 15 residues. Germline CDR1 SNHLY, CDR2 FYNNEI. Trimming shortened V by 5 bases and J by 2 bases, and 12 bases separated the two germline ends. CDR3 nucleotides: TGTGCCAGCAGTCCTCACAGGGCGACTAATGAAAAACTGTTTTTT. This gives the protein CASSPHRATNEKLFF.

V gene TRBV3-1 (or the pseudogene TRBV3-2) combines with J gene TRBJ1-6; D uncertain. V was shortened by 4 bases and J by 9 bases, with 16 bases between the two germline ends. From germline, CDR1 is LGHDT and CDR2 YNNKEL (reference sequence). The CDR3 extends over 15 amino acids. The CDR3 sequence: CASSPVRWGSSPLHF. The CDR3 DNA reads TGTGCCAGCAGCCCCGTAAGGTGGGGAAGTTCACCCCTCCACTTT.

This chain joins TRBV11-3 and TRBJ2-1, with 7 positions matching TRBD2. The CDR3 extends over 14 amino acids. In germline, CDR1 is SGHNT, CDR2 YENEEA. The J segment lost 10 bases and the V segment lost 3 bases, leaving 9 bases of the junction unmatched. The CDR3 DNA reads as TGTGCCAGCAGCTTTAGCTGGGCGGGGGAAGAGCAGTTCTTC. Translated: CASSFSWAGEEQFF.

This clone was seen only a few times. CDR3 residues: CASSLAGPSNQPQHF. The CDR3, as DNA: TGTGCCAGTAGTCTGGCGGGTCCTAGCAATCAGCCCCAGCATTTT. The rearrangement links TRBV19 to TRBJ1-5; D unresolved. This CDR3 is 15 amino acids long. Trimming shortened V by 5 bases and J by 0 bases, and 11 bases separated the two germline ends. Looked up from germline, CDR1 is LNHDA and CDR2 is SQIVND (reference sequence).

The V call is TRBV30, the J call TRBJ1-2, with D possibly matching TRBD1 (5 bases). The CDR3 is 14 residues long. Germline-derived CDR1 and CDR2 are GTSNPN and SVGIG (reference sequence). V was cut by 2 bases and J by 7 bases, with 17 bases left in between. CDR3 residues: CAWSWGRVRLGYTF. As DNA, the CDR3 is TGTGCCTGGAGTTGGGGCAGGGTGCGACTTGGCTACACCTTC.

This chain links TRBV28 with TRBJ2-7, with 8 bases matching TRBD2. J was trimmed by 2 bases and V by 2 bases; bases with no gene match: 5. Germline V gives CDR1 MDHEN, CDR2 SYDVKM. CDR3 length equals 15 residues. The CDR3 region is CASSLAGGVAYEQYF. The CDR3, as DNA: TGTGCCAGCAGTTTAGCGGGAGGAGTCGCCTACGAGCAGTACTTC. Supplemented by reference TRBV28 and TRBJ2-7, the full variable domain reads DVKVTQSSRYLVKRTGEKVFLECVQDMDHENMFWYRQDPGLGLRLIYFSYDVKMKEKGDIPEGYSVSREKKERFSLILESASTNQTSMYLCASSLAGGVAYEQYFGPGTRLTVT.

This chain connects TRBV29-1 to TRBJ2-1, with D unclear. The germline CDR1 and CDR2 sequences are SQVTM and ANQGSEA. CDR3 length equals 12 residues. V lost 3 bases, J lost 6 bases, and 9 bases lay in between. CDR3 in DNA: TGCAGCGTTGACAGCTTAGCCAATGAGCAGTTCTTC. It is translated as CSVDSLANEQFF.

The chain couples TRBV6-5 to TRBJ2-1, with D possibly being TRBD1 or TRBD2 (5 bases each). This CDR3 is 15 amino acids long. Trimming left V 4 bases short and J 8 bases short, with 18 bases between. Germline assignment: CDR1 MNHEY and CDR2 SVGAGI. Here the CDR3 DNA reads TGTGCCAGCAGTTTACAGGAGGATGGGCGCCATGAGCAGTTCTTC. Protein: CASSLQEDGRHEQFF.

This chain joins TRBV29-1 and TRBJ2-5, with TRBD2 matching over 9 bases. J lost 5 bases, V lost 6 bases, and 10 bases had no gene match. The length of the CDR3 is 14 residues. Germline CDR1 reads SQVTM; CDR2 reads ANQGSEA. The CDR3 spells CSVGEIAGDETQYF. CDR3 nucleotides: TGCAGCGTGGGCGAGATAGCGGGAGACGAGACCCAGTACTTC.

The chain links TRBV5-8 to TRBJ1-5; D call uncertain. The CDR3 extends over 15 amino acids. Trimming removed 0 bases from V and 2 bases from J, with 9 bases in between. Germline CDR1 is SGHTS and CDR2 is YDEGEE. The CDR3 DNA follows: TGTGCCAGCAGCTTGGTAGAAGCTGGCAATCAGCCCCAGCATTTT. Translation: CASSLVEAGNQPQHF.